This T cell receptor beta chain was sequenced during a study of Tregs in tolerant kidney transplant recipients. The repertoire was sequenced with immunoSEQ multiplex PCR; TCRdb's copy has only in-frame clones and lacks some. The repertoire holds some 240,000 clones, more than 65% seen once, with around 0.68% in the top ten. Looked up from germline, CDR1 is GTSNPN and CDR2 is SVGIG (reference sequence). The CDR3 runs to 13 residues. V lost 5 bases, J lost 7 bases, and 5 bases stayed unmatched. This TCR was recovered from a human donor in good health. The sequencing sample was made of CD4+ T cells from blood. The rearrangement joins TRBV30 to TRBJ2-3; 11 positions agree with TRBD2. For the CDR3, the DNA is TGTGCCTGGGGACTAGCGGGTGGGAATACGCAGTATTTT. It translates to CAWGLAGGNTQYF.